One and the same sample provided the 6 T cell receptor beta chains below, sequenced in a study of blood T cell repertoires in COVID-19. Sequenced by immunoSEQ multiplex PCR; TCRdb stores in-frame clones only, minus some. The data contain nearly 110,000 clones, approximately 90% of them singletons. Sequencing input: peripheral blood. The origin of the receptors is a woman aged 25-40 years with acute or convalescent COVID-19.

The genes are TRBV6-2 or TRBV6-3 and TRBJ1-2; unclear D gene. The germline V gene encodes CDR1 MNHEY and CDR2 SVGEGT. Trimming cost V 0 bases and J 4 bases, with 12 bases left between them. The CDR3 is 15 amino acids. Here the CDR3 DNA reads TGTGCCAGCAGTTACTCGTTGATACTCTCCTATGGCTACACCTTC. Its translation is CASSYSLILSYGYTF.

This clone was observed a single time. The rearrangement links TRBV3-1 (or the pseudogene TRBV3-2) to TRBJ1-4; D perhaps matches TRBD1 (6 bases). The CDR3 extends over 17 amino acids. Germline assignment: CDR1 LGHDT and CDR2 YNNKEL (reference sequence). The V and J ends lost 1 base and 8 bases respectively, with 20 bases between them. CDR3 sequence: CASSQAGGRVADEKLFF. In DNA, the CDR3 is TGTGCCAGCAGCCAAGCGGGGGGCAGGGTAGCCGACGAAAAACTGTTTTTT.

CDR3 in DNA: TGTGCCAGCAGTAAGAGGGTGAATGAGCAGTTCTTC. It yields the protein CASSKRVNEQFF. The chain employs TRBV2 and TRBJ2-1; D is perhaps TRBD2 (5 bases). Trimming stripped 5 bases from V and 7 bases from J, with 9 bases between. Germline CDR1 SNHLY, CDR2 FYNNEI. The CDR3 has 12 residues.

This CDR3 is CASTNEEREWVNIQYF. The CDR3 DNA is TGTGCCAGCACAAATGAAGAGCGGGAGTGGGTGAACATTCAGTACTTC. The chain links TRBV7-9 to TRBJ2-4, with TRBD2 matching over 8 bases. In germline, CDR1 is SEHNR, CDR2 FQNEAQ (reference sequence). CDR3 length: 16 residues. After removal of 7 bases from V and 7 bases from J, the junction contained 15 bases not matched to a gene.

On this clone itself: A read error may account for a junction end that differs from germline. The rearrangement uses TRBV5-1 and TRBJ2-5, with D possibly being TRBD2 (5 bases). The CDR3 covers 14 residues. The germline V gene has CDR1 SGHRS and CDR2 YFSETQ. The CDR3 loop reads CASTLGGSEETQYF. The CDR3 bases are TGCGCCAGCACCTTGGGCGGGTCTGAAGAGACCCAGTACTTC. The full variable domain, completed using reference TRBV5-1 and TRBJ2-5, is KAGVTQTPRYLIKTRGQQVTLSCSPISGHRSVSWYQQTPGQGLQFLFEYFSETQRNKGNFPGRFSGRQFSNSRSEMNVSTLELGDSALYLCASTLGGSEETQYFGPGTRLLVL.

The CDR3 bases are TGTGCCAGTAGCACAGGGTTGATAGTCACTGAAGCTTTCTTT. Protein sequence: CASSTGLIVTEAFF. The chain uses TRBV19 and TRBJ1-1; D perhaps matches TRBD1 (6 bases). Looked up from germline, CDR1 is LNHDA and CDR2 is SQIVND (reference sequence). The CDR3 has 14 amino acids. The V gene lost 6 bases and the J gene lost 4 bases, with 15 bases spanning the gap.